The TCR beta chain under discussion was sequenced for a study of blood T cell repertoires in COVID-19. Study details: Some COVID-19 samples were acute and others convalescent; all came from the United States, Italy and Spain.

Profiling relied on immunoSEQ multiplex PCR, and the TCRdb table lists in-frame clones only, not all of them. The sample carries 100,000 to 150,000 clones, approximately 81% recorded once. After removal of 3 bases from V and 8 bases from J, the junction contained 12 bases not matched to a gene. Germline V lookup: CDR1 MRHNA, CDR2 SNTAGT. This CDR3 is 16 amino acids long. This clone has just one count. The receptor comes from a woman aged 45-65 years with acute or convalescent COVID-19. Source material: peripheral blood. The V and J genes are TRBV6-4 and TRBJ1-2; 10 bases line up with TRBD1. CDR3 nucleotides: TGTGCCAGCAGTGAGGGACAGGGGTGGGCACTGGGAGGCTACACCTTC. Translated: CASSEGQGWALGGYTF.